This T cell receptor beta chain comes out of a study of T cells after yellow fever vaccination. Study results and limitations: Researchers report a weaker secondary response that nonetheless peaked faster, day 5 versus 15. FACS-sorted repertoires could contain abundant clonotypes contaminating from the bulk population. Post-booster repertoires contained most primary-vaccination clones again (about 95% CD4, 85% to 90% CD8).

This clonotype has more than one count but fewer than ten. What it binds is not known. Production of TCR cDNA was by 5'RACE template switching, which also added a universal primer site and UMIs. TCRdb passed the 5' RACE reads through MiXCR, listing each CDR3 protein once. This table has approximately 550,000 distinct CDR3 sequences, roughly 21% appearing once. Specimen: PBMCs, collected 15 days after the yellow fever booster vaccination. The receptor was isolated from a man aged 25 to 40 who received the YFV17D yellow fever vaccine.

In DNA form, the CDR3 reads TGTGCCAGCGCGGTAAGCGGGACCCATGAGCAGTTCTTC. This codes for CASAVSGTHEQFF. This chain uses TRBV6-4 with TRBJ2-1; 7 positions agree with TRBD2. Germline loops: CDR1 MRHNA, CDR2 SNTAGT. The length of the CDR3 is 13 residues. V gave up 8 bases and J gave up 8 bases; unmatched junction bases: 9.